This T cell receptor (beta chain) stems from a study of blood T cell repertoires in COVID-19. At the level of the study: From the United States, Italy and Spain came samples of acute and convalescent COVID-19. Sources were T cells, B-cell-depleted T cells, or PBMCs; the material itself was cDNA or gDNA.

The trim removed 2 bases at V and 4 bases at J, leaving 2 bases unmatched. This CDR3 has 14 residues. From germline, CDR1 is SNHLY and CDR2 FYNNEI. Original processing methods: Amplification from reference gene primers served as the basis for estimated nucleated cell counts. The data were produced by immunoSEQ multiplex PCR, yet TCRdb's version contains in-frame clones alone and is incomplete. V and J calls and clone size are copied from that table; D and trimming were computed from the DNA. The sample yields around 370,000 clones, 90% seen once. The chain uses TRBV2 and TRBJ2-5; 9 bases line up with TRBD2. Sample: peripheral blood. The receptor was isolated from a man younger than 35 with active or convalescent COVID-19. CDR3 in amino acids: CASSERTSAETQYF. Here the CDR3 DNA reads TGTGCCAGCAGTGAACGGACTAGCGCAGAGACCCAGTACTTC.